Listed below are T cell receptor beta chains from one sample, sequenced in a study of PD-L1 blockade in urothelial cancer. Measured with immunoSEQ multiplex PCR; TCRdb has only the in-frame clones, and not every one. The data contain about 29,000 clones, under 90% of them singletons. This specimen was PBMCs, taken around atezolizumab (anti-PD-L1) treatment. The receptors stem from a man between 65 and 85 years old with urothelial cancer. Each CDR3 is given with its conserved first and last residue. Fields, in order: D gene, J gene, clone size, V gene, CDR3 DNA, CDR3 protein. The D gene is left open where the match is weak. The size field is filled for only some rows; it gives once, few, many or a size class.

NA,TRBJ2-7,NA,TRBV9,TGTGCCAGCAGCGTAGGAGGGGCTCAGGCGGGGAGCTCCTACGAGCAGTACTTC,CASSVGGAQAGSSYEQYF
TRBD2,TRBJ2-3,NA,TRBV4-1,TGCGCCAGCAGCCGTACTAGCGGGAGGGCCCGCACAGATACGCAGTATTTT,CASSRTSGRARTDTQYF
TRBD2,TRBJ2-5,NA,TRBV7-9,TGTGCCAGCAGGCCACTAGCGGGGCAAGAGACCCAGTACTTC,CASRPLAGQETQYF
NA,TRBJ1-1,NA,TRBV5-1,TGCGCCAGCAGCTCAATCGGGGGGATCGGAAACACTGAAGCTTTCTTT,CASSSIGGIGNTEAFF
NA,TRBJ2-7,NA,TRBV7-6,TGTGCCAGCAGCTTAAGGGGGGGCACGTCCTACGAGCAGTACTTC,CASSLRGGTSYEQYF
NA,TRBJ1-5,NA,TRBV6-6,TGTGCCAGCTCCCGGGTAGGGAGAGAGCCCCAGCATTTT,CASSRVGREPQHF
TRBD2,TRBJ2-5,NA,TRBV5-6,TGTGCCAGCAGCTTGATTTTAGCTAGCGGGGAGGGAGAGACCCAGTACTTC,CASSLILASGEGETQYF
NA,TRBJ1-2,NA,TRBV28,TGTGCCAGCACCTGGTCGGGGAAAAAGGGGGGGGGCTACACCTTC,CASTWSGKKGGGYTF
NA,TRBJ1-3,NA,TRBV30,TGTGCCTGGAGTGTAGGCGGCTCTGGAAACACCATATATTTT,CAWSVGGSGNTIYF
TRBD1,TRBJ2-3,NA,TRBV4-3,TGCGCCAGCAGCCAAACAGGACAGGGGAGCCCAGATACGCAGTATTTT,CASSQTGQGSPDTQYF
TRBD1,TRBJ1-1,NA,TRBV10-3,TGTGCCATCAGGGAGACAGGGATCATGAACACTGAAGCTTTCTTT,CAIRETGIMNTEAFF
TRBD2,TRBJ2-1,NA,TRBV28,TGTGCCAGCAGCCTCGGCCTAGCGGGAAAGCATGAGCAGTTCTTC,CASSLGLAGKHEQFF
NA,TRBJ2-7,NA,TRBV7-7,TGTGCCAGCAGCCGAGGTCCCGGCTACGAGCAGTACTTC,CASSRGPGYEQYF
TRBD2,TRBJ2-5,NA,TRBV28,TGTGCCAGCAGGACTAGCGGGAGAGAGACCCAGTACTTC,CASRTSGRETQYF
TRBD1,TRBJ2-7,NA,TRBV7-9,TGTGCCAGCAGCTTACGAGAGACAGGGGGTGGCGAGCAGTACTTC,CASSLRETGGGEQYF
TRBD1,TRBJ2-1,NA,TRBV5-1,TGCGCCAGCAGCCCTGGTCAGGGGGCGCGTAATGAGCAGTTCTTC,CASSPGQGARNEQFF
TRBD1,TRBJ2-6,once,TRBV28,TGTGCCACCCTCCAGGGGGTTATTTACTCTGGGGCCAACGTCCTGACTTTC,CATLQGVIYSGANVLTF
TRBD2,TRBJ2-3,once,TRBV5-1,TGCGCCAGCAGCTTTAATAGCGGGACCCTGGGGACAGATACGCAGTATTTT,CASSFNSGTLGTDTQYF
TRBD1,TRBJ1-2,NA,TRBV25-1,TGTGCCAGCAGTGCAGGGGGTGGCTATGGCTACACCTTC,CASSAGGGYGYTF
TRBD2,TRBJ2-5,NA,TRBV5-1,TGCGCCAGCAGCTTGGCCCCGGGGGGAGGAGAGACCCAGTACTTC,CASSLAPGGGETQYF
TRBD1,TRBJ2-3,NA,TRBV5-4,TGTGCCAGCAGAAATGACAGGGGTTTGGGAGATACGCAGTATTTT,CASRNDRGLGDTQYF
TRBD1,TRBJ1-2,NA,TRBV7-6,TGTGCCAGCAGCGGGACAGGGGGACTAGGCTACACCTTC,CASSGTGGLGYTF
TRBD1,TRBJ2-5,NA,TRBV19,TGTGCCAGTAGTATAACAGGGGTCGAAGAGACCCAGTACTTC,CASSITGVEETQYF
TRBD1,TRBJ2-2,once,TRBV9,TGTGCCAGCAGCGTAGCTACAGGGGGGTTTTGGACGGGAAACACCGGGGAGCTGTTTTTT,CASSVATGGFWTGNTGELFF
TRBD2,TRBJ2-1,NA,TRBV12-5,TGTGCTAGTGGTTTGGGACTAGCAACCTACAATGAGCAGTTCTTC,CASGLGLATYNEQFF
NA,TRBJ1-1,NA,TRBV6-6,TGTGCCAGCAGTCCCGACGGGGCTGAAGCTTTCTTT,CASSPDGAEAFF
NA,TRBJ1-5,NA,TRBV5-1,TGCGCCAGCAGCTTGGATGGACAGCCCAATCAGCCCCAGCATTTT,CASSLDGQPNQPQHF
NA,TRBJ1-5,NA,TRBV21-1,TGTGCCAGCATTGGACAGGGACATGGCAATCAGCCCCAGCATTTT,CASIGQGHGNQPQHF
NA,TRBJ1-4,NA,TRBV2,TGTGCCAGCAAGGACTTTCCTAATGAAAAACTGTTTTTT,CASKDFPNEKLFF
NA,TRBJ1-6,NA,TRBV7-9,TGTGCCAGCAGCTTAGAGGCGGCGGGTAATTCACCCCTCCACTTT,CASSLEAAGNSPLHF
TRBD2,TRBJ2-7,NA,TRBV28,TGTGCCAGCAGCCCCCCTAGCGGGAGGTCCCGCTACGAGCAGTACTTC,CASSPPSGRSRYEQYF
TRBD2,TRBJ2-7,NA,TRBV5-1,TGCGCCAGCAGCCGGCCCCTAGCGGGAGGGGGGGACGAGCAGTACTTC,CASSRPLAGGGDEQYF
NA,TRBJ1-4,NA,TRBV30,TGTGCCTCGGGAGCCGTGGAAAAACTGTTTTTT,CASGAVEKLFF
NA,TRBJ1-1,NA,TRBV9,TGTGCCAGCAGCGTGGCAGGGATGAACACTGAAGCTTTCTTT,CASSVAGMNTEAFF
NA,TRBJ1-5,NA,TRBV7-2,TGTGCCAGCAGCTCAGGACAGAGCGACAATCAGCCCCAGCATTTT,CASSSGQSDNQPQHF
NA,TRBJ1-2,NA,TRBV27,TGTGCCAGCAGTTTGCGGGGCCTTGGTGGCTACACCTTC,CASSLRGLGGYTF
TRBD1,TRBJ1-1,NA,TRBV7-2,TGTGCCAGCAGCCCCGGACAGGCCACTGAAGCTTTCTTT,CASSPGQATEAFF
NA,TRBJ1-5,NA,TRBV6-5,TGTGCCAGCCGGGAGGGGACTCAGCCCCAGCATTTT,CASREGTQPQHF
NA,TRBJ2-1,NA,TRBV5-1,TGCGCCAGCAGCAGGGGGACTACCAATGAGCAGTTCTTC,CASSRGTTNEQFF
NA,TRBJ2-5,NA,TRBV5-6,TGTGCCAGCAGCTACGCCTTATTTGGGGGAGGTGAAGAGACCCAGTACTTC,CASSYALFGGGEETQYF